At least ten counts were recorded for the clone carrying this T cell receptor beta chain. Its antigen is not identified. The junction had 11 bases not matched to a gene; V was cut back by 0 bases and J by 7 bases. Germline values: CDR1 MRHNA, CDR2 SNTAGT. CDR3 length: 18 amino acids. The sample belongs to a study of T cells in Graves' hyperthyroidism and ophthalmopathy. The study's findings and limits: Ophthalmopathy was model-predicted a median approximately six months pre-onset.

RNA transcripts provided the source from which TCR beta CDR3 regions were amplified. First-round RT-PCR of the TCR CDR3 relied on the HTBI primer set. Each CDR3 protein gets one entry after TCRdb re-called the multiplex PCR reads with MiXCR. The repertoire holds fewer than 200,000 distinct CDR3 sequences, 17% seen once, with roughly 30% in the top ten. The study excluded patients with uncontrolled infection, other autoimmune disease, pregnancy or lactation. Used for diagnoses were clinical symptoms, serum thyroxine and TRAb, thyroid ultrasound and orbital computed tomography. The chain recombines TRBV6-4 with TRBJ2-2, with TRBD1 matching 10 bases. This TCR was sampled from a woman between 50 and 59 years old with Graves' hyperthyroidism. Sequencing input: blood. CDR3 DNA sequence: TGTGCCAGCAGTGACTCGAGTCTTGAGACAGGGGGCTTCGGGGAGCTGTTTTTT. Translation: CASSDSSLETGGFGELFF.